The following is a T cell receptor (beta chain) sequence with its context. Antigen: not known. The data originate from a study of cytomegalovirus exposure and HLA in healthy donors. Study summary: The Caucasian-associated ancestry cluster held around 81% of around 380 genotyped donors.

The study ran its PCR with 60 Vbeta and 13 Jbeta primers. Only in-frame clones appear in the TCRdb table, and some are missing; sequencing was by immunoSEQ multiplex PCR. The sample contains more than 150,000 clones, roughly 77% of which appear only once. Study findings and constraints: Later analysis revealed greater clonal expansion in HLA-associated TCR beta chains than in equally common others. Cytomegalovirus-associated status was assigned to approximately 160 TCR beta chains. There were a few CMV-associated chains whose specificity for CMV antigens was confirmed in vitro.

The specimen sequenced was PBMCs. This TCR derives from a woman under 40 in good health and CMV-seropositive.

In DNA, the CDR3 is TGTGCCAGCAGTTTGACTAGTGCCAGGGCCAACGTCCTGACTTTC. Protein sequence: CASSLTSARANVLTF. This chain connects TRBV28 to TRBJ2-6; tentative D call: TRBD2 (6 bases). The germline gives CDR1 MDHEN, CDR2 SYDVKM. The CDR3 runs to 15 residues. The germline V and J ends were trimmed by 3 bases and 5 bases, with 11 bases remaining between them.